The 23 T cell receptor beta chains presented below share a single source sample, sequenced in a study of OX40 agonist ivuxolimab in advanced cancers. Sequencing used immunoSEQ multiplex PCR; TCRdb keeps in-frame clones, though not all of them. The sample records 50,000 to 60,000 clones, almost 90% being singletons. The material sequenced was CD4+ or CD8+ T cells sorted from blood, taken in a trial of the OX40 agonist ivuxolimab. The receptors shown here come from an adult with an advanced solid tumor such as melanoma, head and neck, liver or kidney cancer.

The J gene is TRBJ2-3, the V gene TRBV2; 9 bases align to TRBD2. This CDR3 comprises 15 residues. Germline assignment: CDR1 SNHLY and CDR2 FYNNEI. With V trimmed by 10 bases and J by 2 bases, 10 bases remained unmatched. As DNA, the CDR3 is TGTGCCACCGAGAAGCCGGGACTAGCCACAGATACGCAGTATTTT. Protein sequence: CATEKPGLATDTQYF.

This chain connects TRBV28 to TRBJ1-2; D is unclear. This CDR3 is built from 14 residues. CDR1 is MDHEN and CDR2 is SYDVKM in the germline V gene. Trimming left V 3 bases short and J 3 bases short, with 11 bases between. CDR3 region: CASSFGHGHYGYTF. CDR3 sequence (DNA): TGTGCCAGCAGTTTCGGGCACGGACACTATGGCTACACCTTC.

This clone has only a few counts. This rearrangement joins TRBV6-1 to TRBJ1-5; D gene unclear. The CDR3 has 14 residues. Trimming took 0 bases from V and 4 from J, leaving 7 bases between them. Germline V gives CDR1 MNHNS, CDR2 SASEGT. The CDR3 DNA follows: TGTGCCAGCAGTGAAGCGACCGTAAATCAGCCCCAGCATTTT. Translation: CASSEATVNQPQHF.

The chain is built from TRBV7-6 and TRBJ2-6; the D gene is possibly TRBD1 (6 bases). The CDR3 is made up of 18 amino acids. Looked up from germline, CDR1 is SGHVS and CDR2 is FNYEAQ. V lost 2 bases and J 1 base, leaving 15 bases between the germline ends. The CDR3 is CASSLRSGVASGANVLTF. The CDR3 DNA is TGTGCCAGCAGCTTAAGATCAGGGGTTGCTTCTGGGGCCAACGTCCTGACTTTC.

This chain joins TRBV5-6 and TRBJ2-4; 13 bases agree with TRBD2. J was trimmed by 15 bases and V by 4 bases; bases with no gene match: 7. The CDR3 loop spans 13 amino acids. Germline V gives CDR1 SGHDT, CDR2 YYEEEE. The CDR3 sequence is CASSQIGLAGAYF. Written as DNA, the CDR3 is TGTGCCAGCAGCCAAATCGGACTAGCGGGGGCGTACTTC.

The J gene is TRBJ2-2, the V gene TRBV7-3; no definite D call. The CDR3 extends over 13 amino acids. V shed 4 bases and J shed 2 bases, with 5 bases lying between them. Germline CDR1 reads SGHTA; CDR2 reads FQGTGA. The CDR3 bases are TGTGCCAGCAGCTCCAGCAACACCGGGGAGCTGTTTTTT. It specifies CASSSSNTGELFF.

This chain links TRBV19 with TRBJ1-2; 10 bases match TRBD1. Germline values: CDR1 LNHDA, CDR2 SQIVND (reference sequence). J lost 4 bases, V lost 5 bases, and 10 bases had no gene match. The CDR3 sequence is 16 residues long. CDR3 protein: CASSPRDRGPLYGYTF. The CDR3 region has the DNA TGTGCCAGTAGTCCGAGGGACAGGGGACCCCTCTATGGCTACACCTTC. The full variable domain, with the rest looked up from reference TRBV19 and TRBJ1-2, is DGGITQSPKYLFRKEGQNVTLSCEQNLNHDAMYWYRQDPGQGLRLIYYSQIVNDFQKGDIAEGYSVSREKKESFPLTVTSAQKNPTAFYLCASSPRDRGPLYGYTFGSGTRLTVV.

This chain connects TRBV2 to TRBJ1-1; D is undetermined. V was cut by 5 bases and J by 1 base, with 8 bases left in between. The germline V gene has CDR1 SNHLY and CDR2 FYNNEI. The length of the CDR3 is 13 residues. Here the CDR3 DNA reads TGTGCCAGCAGTCAAGACACGAACACTGAAGCTTTCTTT. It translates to CASSQDTNTEAFF.

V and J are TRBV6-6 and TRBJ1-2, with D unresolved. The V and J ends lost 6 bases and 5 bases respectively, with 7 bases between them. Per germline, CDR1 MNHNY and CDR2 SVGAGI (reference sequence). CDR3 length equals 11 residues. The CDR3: CASRGGYGYTF. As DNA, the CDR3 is TGTGCCAGCAGGGGTGGTTATGGCTACACCTTC.

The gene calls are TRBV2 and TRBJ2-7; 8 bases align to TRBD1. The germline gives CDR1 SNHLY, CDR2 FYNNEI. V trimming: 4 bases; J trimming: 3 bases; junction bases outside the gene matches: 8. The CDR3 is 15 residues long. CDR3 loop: CASSGQGPLSYEQYF. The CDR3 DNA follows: TGTGCCAGCAGTGGACAGGGGCCGCTAAGCTACGAGCAGTACTTC.

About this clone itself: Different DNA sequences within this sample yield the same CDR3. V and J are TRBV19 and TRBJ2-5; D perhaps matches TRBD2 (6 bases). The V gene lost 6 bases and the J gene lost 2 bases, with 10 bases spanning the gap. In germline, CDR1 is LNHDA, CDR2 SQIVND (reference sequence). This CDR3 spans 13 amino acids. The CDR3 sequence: CASSLGLQETQYF. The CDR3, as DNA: TGTGCCAGTAGCTTGGGACTTCAAGAGACCCAGTACTTC.

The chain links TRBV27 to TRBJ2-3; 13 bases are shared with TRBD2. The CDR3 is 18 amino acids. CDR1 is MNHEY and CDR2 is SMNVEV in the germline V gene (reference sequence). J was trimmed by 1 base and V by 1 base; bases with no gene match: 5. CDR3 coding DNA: TGTGCCAGCAGTTTATACTTAACTAGCGGGAGGGGCACAGATACGCAGTATTTT. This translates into CASSLYLTSGRGTDTQYF.

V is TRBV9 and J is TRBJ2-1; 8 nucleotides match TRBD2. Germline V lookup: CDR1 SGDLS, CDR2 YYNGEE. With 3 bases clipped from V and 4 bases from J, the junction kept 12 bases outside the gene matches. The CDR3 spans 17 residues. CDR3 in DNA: TGTGCCAGCAGCGGACGAGGAAGGCTAGCGGGTTACAATGAGCAGTTCTTC. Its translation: CASSGRGRLAGYNEQFF. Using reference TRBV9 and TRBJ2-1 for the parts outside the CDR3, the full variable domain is DSGVTQTPKHLITATGQRVTLRCSPRSGDLSVYWYQQSLDQGLQFLIQYYNGEERAKGNILERFSAQQFPDLHSELNLSSLELGDSALYFCASSGRGRLAGYNEQFFGPGTRLTVL.

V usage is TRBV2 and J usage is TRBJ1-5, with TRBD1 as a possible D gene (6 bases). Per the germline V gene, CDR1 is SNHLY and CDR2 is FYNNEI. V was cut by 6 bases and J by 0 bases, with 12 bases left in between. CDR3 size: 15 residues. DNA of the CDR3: TGTGCCAGCAGACTGGACAGAAATAGCAATCAGCCCCAGCATTTT. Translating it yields CASRLDRNSNQPQHF.

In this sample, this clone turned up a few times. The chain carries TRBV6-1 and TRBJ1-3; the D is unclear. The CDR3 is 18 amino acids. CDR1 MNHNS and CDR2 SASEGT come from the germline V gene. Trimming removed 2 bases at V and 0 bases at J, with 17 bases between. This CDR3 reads CASSESRPDISSGNTIYF. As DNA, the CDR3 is TGTGCCAGCAGTGAATCCAGGCCCGACATAAGCTCTGGAAACACCATATATTTT.

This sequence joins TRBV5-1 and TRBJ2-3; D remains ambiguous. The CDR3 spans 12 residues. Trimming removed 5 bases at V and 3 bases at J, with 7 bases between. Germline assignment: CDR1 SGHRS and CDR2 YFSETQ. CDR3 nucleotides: TGCGCCAGCAGAAGCGAAACAGATACGCAGTATTTT. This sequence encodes CASRSETDTQYF.

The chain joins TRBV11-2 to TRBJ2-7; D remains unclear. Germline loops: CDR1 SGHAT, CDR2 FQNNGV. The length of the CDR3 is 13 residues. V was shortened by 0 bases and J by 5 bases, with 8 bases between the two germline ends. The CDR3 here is CASSLDLPNEQYF. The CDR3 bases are TGTGCCAGCAGCTTAGATCTACCTAACGAGCAGTACTTC.

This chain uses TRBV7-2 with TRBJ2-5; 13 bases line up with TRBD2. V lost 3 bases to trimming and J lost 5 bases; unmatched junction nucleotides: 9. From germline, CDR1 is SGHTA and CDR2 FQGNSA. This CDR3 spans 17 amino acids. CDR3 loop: CASSFRTSGGSPETQYF. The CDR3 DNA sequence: TGTGCCAGCAGCTTCAGGACTAGCGGGGGCTCCCCGGAGACCCAGTACTTC.

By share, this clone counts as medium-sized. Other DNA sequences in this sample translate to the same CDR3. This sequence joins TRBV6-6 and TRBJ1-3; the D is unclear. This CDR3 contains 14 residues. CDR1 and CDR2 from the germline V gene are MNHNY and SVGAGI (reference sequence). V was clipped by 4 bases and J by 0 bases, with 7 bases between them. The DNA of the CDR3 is TGTGCCAGCAGTTTAGGGAGCTCTGGAAACACCATATATTTT. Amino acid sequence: CASSLGSSGNTIYF.

The CDR3 DNA follows: TGTGCCAGTAGCAGCCTCTCTGGAAACACCATATATTTT. Amino acid sequence: CASSSLSGNTIYF. The gene calls are TRBV19 and TRBJ1-3; D is unclear. V was trimmed by 6 bases and J by 0 bases, leaving 6 bases between them. The CDR3 is made up of 13 amino acids. Per the germline V gene, CDR1 is LNHDA and CDR2 is SQIVND (reference sequence).

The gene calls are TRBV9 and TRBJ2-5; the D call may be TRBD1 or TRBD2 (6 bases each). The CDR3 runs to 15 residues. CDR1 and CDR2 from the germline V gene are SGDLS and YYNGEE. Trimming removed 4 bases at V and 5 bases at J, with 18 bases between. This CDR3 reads CASSPRQGRRETQYF. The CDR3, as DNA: TGTGCCAGCAGCCCCCGGCAGGGGAGGAGGGAGACCCAGTACTTC.

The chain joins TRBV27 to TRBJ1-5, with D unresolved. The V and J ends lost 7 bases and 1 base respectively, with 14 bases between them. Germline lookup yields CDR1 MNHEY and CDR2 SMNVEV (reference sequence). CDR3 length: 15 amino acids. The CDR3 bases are TGTGCCAGCACGACAAGCTGGGGAAGCAATCAGCCCCAGCATTTT. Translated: CASTTSWGSNQPQHF.

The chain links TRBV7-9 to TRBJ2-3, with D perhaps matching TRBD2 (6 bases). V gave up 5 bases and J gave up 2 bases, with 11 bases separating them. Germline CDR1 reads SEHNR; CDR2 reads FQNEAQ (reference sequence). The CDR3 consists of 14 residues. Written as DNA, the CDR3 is TGTGCCAGCAGCCGAGGGGACTTCACAGATACGCAGTATTTT. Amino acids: CASSRGDFTDTQYF.